Sequencing of this T cell receptor (beta chain) was carried out in a study of cytotoxic CD8 clonotypes in ibrutinib-treated CLL. This clone has just one count. No antigen is known for it. Findings of the study overall: Increased clonality at ibrutinib response gave way to a return toward baseline at progression.

Measured with immunoSEQ multiplex PCR; TCRdb has only the in-frame clones, and not every one. This sample has approximately 350,000 clones, with over 55% found just once. CDR1 and CDR2 (germline): SGHVS, FNYEAQ. This CDR3 contains 15 residues. V was pared by 1 base and J by 3 bases, with 3 bases of the junction left unmatched. The genes are TRBV7-6 and TRBJ1-5, with 7 bases that match TRBD1. Sequences were derived from PBMCs, sampled after 36 months of ibrutinib treatment. This TCR came from a human donor with chronic lymphocytic leukemia. The CDR3 DNA is TGTGCCAGCAGCTTAGGGACAGGAGACAATCAGCCCCAGCATTTT. This gives the protein CASSLGTGDNQPQHF.